One sample yielded the 9 T cell receptor beta chains listed below, sequenced in a study of blood T cell repertoires in COVID-19. Sequencing was performed with immunoSEQ multiplex PCR; in TCRdb, only in-frame clones are kept and a portion is missing. The repertoire holds about 88,000 clones, with approximately 91% as singletons. The sample taken for sequencing was peripheral blood. All receptors derive from a man aged 55 to 70 with acute or convalescent COVID-19.

This chain uses TRBV5-1 with TRBJ2-3, with 10 nucleotides matching TRBD2. This CDR3 has 15 residues. The ends lost 4 bases at V and 3 bases at J; junction bases unmatched: 5. The germline V gene has CDR1 SGHRS and CDR2 YFSETQ. The CDR3 nucleotides are TGCGCCAGCAGCCCCGCTAGCGGGAGAACAGATACGCAGTATTTT. Translated, it gives CASSPASGRTDTQYF.

This clone has just one count. This chain joins TRBV5-3 and TRBJ2-5; perhaps TRBD2 as D (7 bases). TRBV5-3 is placed among ORFs of uncertain function. The CDR3 extends over 17 amino acids. V lost 5 bases and J 4 bases, leaving 24 bases between the germline ends. For the CDR3, the DNA is TGTGCCAGAAGGTCGCGGGGGCGCGAATTGAAGCCAGAGACCCAGTACTTC. Protein: CARRSRGRELKPETQYF.

This sequence joins TRBV6-2 or TRBV6-3 and TRBJ1-2, with 8 bases fitting TRBD1. V gave up 6 bases and J gave up 3 bases; unmatched junction bases: 12. The CDR3 has 16 residues. Germline values: CDR1 MNHEY, CDR2 SVGEGT. This CDR3 reads CASSPIRTGRDYGYTF. In DNA, the CDR3 is TGTGCCAGCAGCCCCATTCGGACAGGGAGGGACTATGGCTACACCTTC.

The rearrangement uses TRBV6-5 and TRBJ1-5, with a tentative D call TRBD1 (5 bases). In germline, CDR1 is MNHEY, CDR2 SVGAGI. V was shortened by 2 bases and J by 7 bases, with 15 bases between the two germline ends. The CDR3 runs to 15 residues. As DNA, the CDR3 is TGTGCCAGCAGTTACACAAGCGCCAAGGGGCAGCCCCAGCATTTT. Translation: CASSYTSAKGQPQHF.

The rearrangement uses TRBV6-2 or TRBV6-3 and TRBJ2-1; no clear D. CDR3 size: 12 residues. CDR1 and CDR2 from the germline V gene are MNHEY and SVGEGT. Trimming took 8 bases from V and 5 from J, leaving 10 bases between them. The CDR3 DNA sequence: TGTGCCAGCGGCCCCGAGAACAATGAGCAGTTCTTC. It translates to CASGPENNEQFF.

The CDR3 spells CASSLAVGGGEGYTF. DNA for the CDR3: TGTGCCAGCAGCTTGGCCGTAGGTGGGGGCGAGGGCTACACCTTC. The rearrangement links TRBV5-6 to TRBJ1-2, with a weak D call TRBD1 (6 bases). Trimming left V 0 bases short and J 8 bases short, with 17 bases between. Germline CDR1 SGHDT, CDR2 YYEEEE. The CDR3 contains 15 residues.

This chain uses TRBV14 with TRBJ2-2; maybe TRBD1 (6 bases). CDR1 and CDR2 (germline): SGHDN, FVKESK. This CDR3 is built from 14 residues. Trimming left V 10 bases short and J 6 bases short, with 18 bases between. This CDR3 reads CATRTNRESGELFF. As DNA, the CDR3 is TGTGCCACCCGGACGAACAGGGAATCCGGGGAGCTGTTTTTT.

The genes are TRBV9 and TRBJ2-1; maybe TRBD1 (5 bases). CDR3 length: 17 amino acids. Per the germline V gene, CDR1 is SGDLS and CDR2 is YYNGEE. V shed 3 bases and J shed 8 bases, with 24 bases lying between them. The CDR3, as DNA: TGTGCCAGCAGCGCCAGCTCATTCCAGGGTGCCTGGGATGAGCAGTTCTTC. It specifies CASSASSFQGAWDEQFF.

J is TRBJ2-2 and V is TRBV5-1; TRBD2 might be the D (5 bases). The CDR3 covers 14 residues. Germline CDR1 is SGHRS and CDR2 is YFSETQ. With 0 bases removed from V and 4 bases from J, the gap between germline ends came to 7 bases. The CDR3 DNA follows: TGCGCCAGCAGCTTGGAACGGGGCACCGGGGAGCTGTTTTTT. This gives the protein CASSLERGTGELFF.